This TCR beta chain was captured in a study of blood T cell repertoires in COVID-19. Study information: From the United States, Italy and Spain came samples of acute and convalescent COVID-19. Nucleic acid was either cDNA or gDNA, and it came from T cells, B-cell-depleted T cells, or PBMCs.

The CDR3 totals 13 residues. Germline assignment: CDR1 LGHNT and CDR2 FRNRAP. The trim removed 5 bases at V and 6 bases at J, leaving 5 bases unmatched. Libraries were prepared by immunoSEQ multiplex PCR; TCRdb keeps only in-frame clonotypes and omits some of them. The sample consists of 300,000 to 350,000 clones, over 70% of them appearing once. Sequencing input: peripheral blood. The receptor comes from a man aged 25-45 years with active or convalescent COVID-19. V gene TRBV12-5 combines with J gene TRBJ2-5, with TRBD1 matching 8 bases. The CDR3 spells CASGLQGAQTQYF. DNA of the CDR3: TGTGCTAGTGGTCTCCAGGGGGCACAGACCCAGTACTTC.